Listed below are T cell receptor beta chains from one sample, sequenced in a study of Graves' ophthalmopathy and Graves' hyperthyroidism. TCRdb redid the calling of the multiplex PCR reads with MiXCR, one entry per CDR3 protein. This sample yields hundreds of thousands of distinct CDR3 sequences, of which 15% are seen a single time; about 7% belongs to the top ten. Specimen: peripheral blood. Receptors were obtained from a woman under 30 with stable Graves' hyperthyroidism. Each CDR3 is given with its conserved first and last residue. The order of the fields is clone size, J gene, V gene, D gene, CDR3 protein, CDR3 DNA. D genes are given only for firm matches. Expanded clones get a size class; other rows say once, few or many, or leave the size out.

clone_size: many
j_call: TRBJ2-5
v_call: TRBV20-1
d_call: -
cdr3_aa: CSARTTDLQETQYF
cdr3_nt: TGCAGTGCTAGGACGACGGATTTACAAGAGACCCAGTACTTC

clone_size: many
j_call: TRBJ2-7
v_call: TRBV11-2
d_call: TRBD1
cdr3_aa: CASSFGAGGGYEQYF
cdr3_nt: TGTGCCAGCAGCTTTGGGGCAGGGGGCGGTTACGAGCAGTACTTC

clone_size: many
j_call: TRBJ1-5
v_call: TRBV27
d_call: TRBD1
cdr3_aa: CASSYRGPNQPQHF
cdr3_nt: TGTGCCAGCAGTTACAGGGGGCCCAATCAGCCCCAGCATTTT

clone_size: many
j_call: TRBJ2-7
v_call: TRBV28
d_call: -
cdr3_aa: CASSAYAPNRGGYEQYF
cdr3_nt: TGTGCCAGCAGTGCGTACGCCCCAAACAGGGGAGGGTACGAGCAGTACTTC

clone_size: many
j_call: TRBJ1-2
v_call: TRBV12-3/TRBV12-4
d_call: -
cdr3_aa: CASLGSNYGYTF
cdr3_nt: TGTGCCAGCCTCGGGAGTAACTATGGCTACACCTTC

clone_size: -
j_call: TRBJ1-1
v_call: TRBV30
d_call: TRBD1
cdr3_aa: CAWSRDREGEAFF
cdr3_nt: TGTGCCTGGTCGCGGGACAGGGAGGGAGAAGCTTTCTTT

clone_size: -
j_call: TRBJ1-2
v_call: TRBV16
d_call: -
cdr3_aa: CASSQYALGYGYTF
cdr3_nt: TGTGCCAGCAGCCAATACGCCCTTGGCTATGGCTACACCTTC

clone_size: many
j_call: TRBJ1-2
v_call: TRBV27
d_call: -
cdr3_aa: CASSLSWTDGYTF
cdr3_nt: TGTGCCAGCAGTTTAAGTTGGACGGATGGCTACACCTTC

clone_size: -
j_call: TRBJ1-1
v_call: TRBV9
d_call: -
cdr3_aa: CASSVEREGWTEACF
cdr3_nt: TGTGCCAGCAGCGTAGAGAGAGAGGGATGGACTGAAGCTTGCTTT

clone_size: many
j_call: TRBJ1-5
v_call: TRBV15
d_call: -
cdr3_aa: CATSGPSFNQPQHF
cdr3_nt: TGTGCCACCAGCGGACCAAGCTTCAATCAGCCCCAGCATTTT

clone_size: many
j_call: TRBJ2-5
v_call: TRBV27
d_call: TRBD2
cdr3_aa: CASSRRGMRQETQYF
cdr3_nt: TGTGCCAGCAGTCGGCGGGGGATGAGACAAGAGACCCAGTACTTC

clone_size: many
j_call: TRBJ2-7
v_call: TRBV27
d_call: -
cdr3_aa: CASSLAHTPGFYEQYF
cdr3_nt: TGTGCCAGCAGTTTGGCCCATACCCCCGGGTTCTACGAGCAGTACTTC

clone_size: many
j_call: TRBJ1-1
v_call: TRBV6-5
d_call: -
cdr3_aa: CASRSRGRPNTEAFF
cdr3_nt: TGTGCCAGCAGGTCTCGCGGAAGACCGAACACTGAAGCTTTCTTT

clone_size: many
j_call: TRBJ1-1
v_call: TRBV2
d_call: -
cdr3_aa: CASSEAGGNTEAFF
cdr3_nt: TGTGCCAGCAGTGAAGCGGGAGGAAACACTGAAGCTTTCTTT

clone_size: -
j_call: TRBJ1-6
v_call: TRBV19
d_call: TRBD1
cdr3_aa: CASSAIPGTANSPLHF
cdr3_nt: TGTGCCAGTAGTGCCATTCCCGGGACAGCAAATTCACCCCTCCACTTT

clone_size: many
j_call: TRBJ1-2
v_call: TRBV5-1
d_call: -
cdr3_aa: CASSPDTSYGYTF
cdr3_nt: TGCGCCAGCAGCCCCGACACGTCCTATGGCTACACCTTC

clone_size: many
j_call: TRBJ2-5
v_call: TRBV5-1
d_call: -
cdr3_aa: CASSPAGSWETQYF
cdr3_nt: TGCGCCAGCAGCCCAGCAGGGTCTTGGGAGACCCAGTACTTC

clone_size: -
j_call: TRBJ1-1
v_call: TRBV18
d_call: TRBD1
cdr3_aa: CASSPLQGEEAFF
cdr3_nt: TGTGCCAGCTCACCACTCCAGGGGGAAGAAGCTTTCTTT

clone_size: many
j_call: TRBJ1-2
v_call: TRBV11-2
d_call: -
cdr3_aa: CASSPYNQVEGYTF
cdr3_nt: TGTGCCAGCAGCCCATACAACCAGGTCGAAGGCTACACCTTC

clone_size: many
j_call: TRBJ2-7
v_call: TRBV12-3/TRBV12-4
d_call: TRBD1
cdr3_aa: CASSLSGQTSYEQYF
cdr3_nt: TGTGCCAGCAGTTTATCGGGACAGACCTCCTACGAGCAGTACTTC

clone_size: many
j_call: TRBJ1-3
v_call: TRBV12-3/TRBV12-4
d_call: TRBD1
cdr3_aa: CASSLRGQGSGNTIYF
cdr3_nt: TGTGCCAGCAGTTTAAGGGGACAGGGATCTGGAAACACCATATATTTT

clone_size: many
j_call: TRBJ2-5
v_call: TRBV11-1
d_call: TRBD1
cdr3_aa: CASSDSGGKETQYF
cdr3_nt: TGTGCCAGCAGCGACTCAGGGGGCAAAGAGACCCAGTACTTC

clone_size: many
j_call: TRBJ1-6
v_call: TRBV28
d_call: -
cdr3_aa: CASTYLTGINTSPLHF
cdr3_nt: TGTGCCAGCACCTACTTAACCGGGATCAACACCTCACCCCTCCACTTT

clone_size: -
j_call: TRBJ2-7
v_call: TRBV7-2
d_call: TRBD1
cdr3_aa: CASRTGTGFPEQCF
cdr3_nt: TGCGCCAGCAGAACCGGGACAGGGTTCCCCGAGCAGTGCTTC

clone_size: few
j_call: TRBJ2-7
v_call: TRBV12-3/TRBV12-4
d_call: TRBD1
cdr3_aa: CASCPQGAIGQYF
cdr3_nt: TGTGCCAGCTGTCCACAGGGGGCTATAGGGCAGTACTTC

clone_size: many
j_call: TRBJ1-5
v_call: TRBV6-5
d_call: -
cdr3_aa: CASSSRTGNQPQHF
cdr3_nt: TGTGCCAGCAGCTCCCGGACAGGCAATCAGCCCCAGCATTTT

clone_size: few
j_call: TRBJ1-2
v_call: TRBV18
d_call: -
cdr3_aa: CASSPELWGPANYGYTF
cdr3_nt: TGTGCCAGCTCACCAGAATTGTGGGGGCCTGCTAACTATGGCTACACCTTC

clone_size: few
j_call: TRBJ2-2
v_call: TRBV4-2
d_call: -
cdr3_aa: CASSPVPEVGELFF
cdr3_nt: TGTGCCAGCAGCCCTGTCCCAGAGGTCGGGGAGCTGTTTTTT

clone_size: many
j_call: TRBJ1-2
v_call: TRBV27
d_call: TRBD1
cdr3_aa: CASSLGRQGNRGYTF
cdr3_nt: TGTGCCAGCAGTCTTGGGCGACAGGGTAACCGTGGCTACACCTTC

clone_size: many
j_call: TRBJ2-7
v_call: TRBV5-6
d_call: TRBD2
cdr3_aa: CASSFLGTTYEQYF
cdr3_nt: TGTGCCAGCAGCTTTCTAGGGACTACCTACGAGCAGTACTTC

clone_size: -
j_call: TRBJ2-6
v_call: TRBV6-2/TRBV6-3
d_call: -
cdr3_aa: CASSTRGAGANVLTF
cdr3_nt: TGTGCCAGCAGTACCAGGGGGGCTGGGGCCAACGTCCTGACTTTC

clone_size: many
j_call: TRBJ2-4
v_call: TRBV9
d_call: -
cdr3_aa: CASSVLGAGYALCDIQYF
cdr3_nt: TGTGCCAGCAGCGTCCTTGGGGCGGGGTACGCTCTCTGCGACATTCAGTACTTC

clone_size: many
j_call: TRBJ1-1
v_call: TRBV19
d_call: -
cdr3_aa: CASSIGPSRGGGGGTEAFF
cdr3_nt: TGTGCCAGTAGTATAGGACCCTCAAGAGGAGGGGGTGGGGGCACTGAAGCTTTCTTT

clone_size: many
j_call: TRBJ2-5
v_call: TRBV12-5
d_call: -
cdr3_aa: CASGYHKTQYF
cdr3_nt: TGTGCTAGTGGATATCATAAGACCCAGTACTTC

clone_size: many
j_call: TRBJ2-2
v_call: TRBV12-3/TRBV12-4
d_call: -
cdr3_aa: CASSFGGTGELFF
cdr3_nt: TGTGCCAGCAGTTTTGGAGGTACCGGGGAGCTGTTTTTT

clone_size: many
j_call: TRBJ2-7
v_call: TRBV6-2/TRBV6-3
d_call: TRBD2
cdr3_aa: CASTEPGLAGYEQYF
cdr3_nt: TGTGCCAGCACCGAACCGGGACTAGCGGGCTACGAGCAGTACTTC

clone_size: many
j_call: TRBJ1-1
v_call: TRBV15
d_call: TRBD1
cdr3_aa: CATSRDLQGVNTEAFF
cdr3_nt: TGTGCCACCAGCAGAGACTTGCAGGGGGTGAACACTGAAGCTTTCTTT

clone_size: many
j_call: TRBJ1-2
v_call: TRBV6-6
d_call: -
cdr3_aa: CASSYLGQGPYGYTF
cdr3_nt: TGTGCCAGCAGTTACTTAGGGCAGGGACCCTATGGCTACACCTTC

clone_size: many
j_call: TRBJ2-7
v_call: TRBV6-1
d_call: -
cdr3_aa: CASSEGNWRTYEQYF
cdr3_nt: TGTGCCAGCAGTGAAGGAAACTGGCGGACCTACGAGCAGTACTTC

clone_size: -
j_call: TRBJ2-7
v_call: TRBV12-3/TRBV12-4
d_call: -
cdr3_aa: CASRPNTGIDEQYF
cdr3_nt: TGTGCCAGCAGACCTAATACAGGGATCGACGAGCAGTACTTC

clone_size: few
j_call: TRBJ1-3
v_call: TRBV20-1
d_call: -
cdr3_aa: CSARTATSGNTIYF
cdr3_nt: TGCAGTGCCAGGACAGCCACCTCTGGAAACACCATATATTTT

clone_size: many
j_call: TRBJ2-7
v_call: TRBV6-1
d_call: -
cdr3_aa: CASSEVSRSSYEQYF
cdr3_nt: TGTGCCAGCAGTGAAGTGAGCAGAAGCTCCTACGAGCAGTACTTC

clone_size: many
j_call: TRBJ2-6
v_call: TRBV20-1
d_call: -
cdr3_aa: CSARALLEGANVLTF
cdr3_nt: TGCAGTGCTAGAGCCCTCCTAGAAGGGGCCAACGTCCTGACTTTC

clone_size: many
j_call: TRBJ1-1
v_call: TRBV2
d_call: -
cdr3_aa: CAVSGNTEAFF
cdr3_nt: TGTGCCGTATCCGGGAACACTGAAGCTTTCTTT

clone_size: many
j_call: TRBJ2-5
v_call: TRBV6-6
d_call: TRBD2
cdr3_aa: CASSSRTSGGAVLPQETQYF
cdr3_nt: TGTGCCAGCAGTTCCCGGACTAGCGGGGGGGCGGTCCTACCCCAAGAGACCCAGTACTTC

clone_size: many
j_call: TRBJ2-7
v_call: TRBV20-1
d_call: TRBD1
cdr3_aa: CSARPGGEQYF
cdr3_nt: TGCAGTGCTAGACCAGGGGGCGAGCAGTACTTC

clone_size: many
j_call: TRBJ2-5
v_call: TRBV5-1
d_call: -
cdr3_aa: CASLETAGEETQYF
cdr3_nt: TGCGCCAGCCTCGAGACGGCAGGTGAAGAGACCCAGTACTTC

clone_size: many
j_call: TRBJ2-7
v_call: TRBV11-2
d_call: -
cdr3_aa: CASSFSPPYEQYF
cdr3_nt: TGTGCCAGCAGCTTTTCACCCCCCTACGAGCAGTACTTC

clone_size: many
j_call: TRBJ1-1
v_call: TRBV6-4
d_call: TRBD1
cdr3_aa: CASTSRGTGTGNTEAFF
cdr3_nt: TGTGCCAGCACCTCGAGGGGGACCGGGACAGGGAACACTGAAGCTTTCTTT

clone_size: many
j_call: TRBJ1-6
v_call: TRBV4-1
d_call: TRBD1
cdr3_aa: CASSHLGQGRGSPLHF
cdr3_nt: TGCGCCAGCAGCCACCTGGGACAGGGTAGGGGTTCACCCCTCCACTTT

clone_size: many
j_call: TRBJ1-2
v_call: TRBV19
d_call: TRBD1
cdr3_aa: CASSISTGVNYGYTF
cdr3_nt: TGTGCCAGTAGTATCTCGACAGGGGTTAACTATGGCTACACCTTC

clone_size: once
j_call: TRBJ2-7
v_call: TRBV6-2/TRBV6-3
d_call: TRBD2
cdr3_aa: CATTDLAGGQEQYF
cdr3_nt: TGTGCCACCACGGATCTAGCGGGAGGGCAAGAGCAGTACTTC

clone_size: many
j_call: TRBJ1-6
v_call: TRBV27
d_call: TRBD1
cdr3_aa: CASTSRQGANSPLHF
cdr3_nt: TGTGCCAGCACCTCTAGACAGGGGGCAAATTCACCCCTCCACTTT